A single sample gave rise to the 5 T cell receptor beta chains below, sequenced in a study of T cells expressing NK-cell markers. TCRdb reprocessed the 5' RACE reads, with one entry per CDR3 protein and no DNA. This table holds 150,000 to 170,000 distinct CDR3 sequences. Sequencing used blood T cells: a sorted CD56 or NKG2C T cell subset, CD4+ or CD8+ T cells, or bulk PBMC T cells (not recorded which). The receptors were gathered from a woman in her 50s in good health.

The rearrangement links TRBV24-1 to TRBJ2-3; TCRdb names TRBD1, which stays unverified in the absence of DNA. This CDR3 is built from 17 residues. Germline CDR1 is KGHDR and CDR2 is SFDVKD. Here the CDR3 reads CATSAYPEGLDTDTQYF.

This sequence joins TRBV28 and TRBJ2-1; TCRdb selects TRBD2, and the lack of DNA leaves this call unchecked. This CDR3 region has 15 residues. The V gene's germline CDR1 is MDHEN and CDR2 SYDVKM. The CDR3 protein is CASTPLILAGGEQFF. Looking up the rest from reference TRBV28 and TRBJ2-1 gives the full variable domain: DVKVTQSSRYLVKRTGEKVFLECVQDMDHENMFWYRQDPGLGLRLIYFSYDVKMKEKGDIPEGYSVSREKKERFSLILESASTNQTSMYLCASTPLILAGGEQFFGPGTRLTVL.

V usage is TRBV27 and J usage is TRBJ1-2; TCRdb names TRBD1, which stays unverified in the absence of DNA. Germline V CDR1 and CDR2: MNHEY, SMNVEV (reference sequence). The CDR3 spans 13 residues. This chain's CDR3 is CATGTVSGNDYTF.

The chain is built from TRBV6-1 and TRBJ2-7; TCRdb indicates TRBD2, and absent DNA this call remains unverified. Germline CDR1 reads MNHNS; CDR2 reads SASEGT. This CDR3 region has 12 residues. CDR3 amino acids: CASSTLAGGRYF.

This chain links TRBV6-5 with TRBJ2-1; no DNA is available, so the TRBD1 call from TCRdb remains unchecked. The CDR3 is 12 amino acids. Germline V gives CDR1 MNHEY, CDR2 SVGAGI. This CDR3 reads CASSYSGGEQFF.